A single sample gave rise to the 5 T cell receptor beta chains below, sequenced in a study of Ad26.COV2.S vaccination and SARS-CoV-2 variants. Only in-frame clones appear in the TCRdb table, and some are missing; sequencing was by immunoSEQ multiplex PCR. Of 300,000 to 400,000 clones listed, about 89% are singletons. As to treatment: some 20 received Ad26.COV2.S at low or high dose, single or two shots; several received placebo; per-sample allocation not given. Day 63 following the first vaccine or placebo injection was when the samples were taken. Sequencing used peripheral blood, obtained in a trial of Ad26.COV2.S vaccine versus placebo. These receptors were taken from a person between 18 and 65 years old who received the Ad26.COV2.S COVID-19 vaccine or a placebo.

The V and J genes are TRBV6-5 and TRBJ1-5; 9 bases match TRBD1. Germline CDR1 MNHEY, CDR2 SVGAGI. This CDR3 spans 13 amino acids. Germline trimming cut 10 bases from V and 6 bases from J; bases unmatched to any gene: 7. The CDR3 nucleotides are TGTGCCACCCGACCGGGACAGGGTCAGCCCCAGCATTTT. Translating gives CATRPGQGQPQHF.

The chain uses TRBV29-1 and TRBJ1-4; 8 bases map to TRBD1. CDR3 length equals 13 residues. V lost 6 bases to trimming and J lost 5 bases; unmatched junction nucleotides: 5. CDR1 is SQVTM, CDR2 ANQGSEA, per germline. The CDR3 nucleotides are TGCAGCGTACCCGGGACAGGAAATGAAAAACTGTTTTTT. Its protein product is CSVPGTGNEKLFF.

This clone was observed a single time. V is TRBV9 and J is TRBJ1-2; 8 bases are a match to TRBD1. The junction had 12 bases not matched to a gene; V was cut back by 3 bases and J by 5 bases. The CDR3 is 16 residues long. Germline CDR1 is SGDLS and CDR2 is YYNGEE. Here the CDR3 reads CASSAARDRGGYGYTF. DNA of the CDR3: TGTGCCAGCAGCGCCGCCCGCGACAGGGGTGGATATGGCTACACCTTC.

The chain combines TRBV6-2 or TRBV6-3 with TRBJ2-7; 11 positions agree with TRBD1. The CDR3 is 19 amino acids. In germline, CDR1 is MNHEY, CDR2 SVGEGT. J gave up 3 bases and V 4 bases, and 17 bases lay outside the gene matches. CDR3 DNA: TGTGCCAGCAGTTTGCTCCGGGACAGGGGGGTAAAGTCGGTCTACGAGCAGTACTTC. It yields the protein CASSLLRDRGVKSVYEQYF.

The gene calls are TRBV19 and TRBJ2-2; possibly TRBD2 for D (6 bases). The CDR3 is made up of 14 amino acids. Looked up from germline, CDR1 is LNHDA and CDR2 is SQIVND (reference sequence). V lost 3 bases to trimming and J lost 5 bases, with 10 bases between them. The CDR3 sequence is CASSITGGTGELFF. As DNA, the CDR3 is TGTGCCAGTAGTATTACTGGGGGGACCGGGGAGCTGTTTTTT.